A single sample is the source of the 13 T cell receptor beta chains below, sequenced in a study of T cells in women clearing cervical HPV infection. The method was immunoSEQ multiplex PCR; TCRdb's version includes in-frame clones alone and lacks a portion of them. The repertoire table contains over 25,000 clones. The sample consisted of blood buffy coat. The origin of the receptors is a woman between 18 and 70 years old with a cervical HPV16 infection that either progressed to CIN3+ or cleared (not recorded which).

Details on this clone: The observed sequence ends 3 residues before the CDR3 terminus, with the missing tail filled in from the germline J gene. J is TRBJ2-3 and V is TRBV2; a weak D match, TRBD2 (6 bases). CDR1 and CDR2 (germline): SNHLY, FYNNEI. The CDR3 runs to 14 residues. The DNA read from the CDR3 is TGTGCCAGCAGACTAGCCGATTACCAAGAGACG. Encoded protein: CASRLADYQET. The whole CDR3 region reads CASRLADYQETQYF.

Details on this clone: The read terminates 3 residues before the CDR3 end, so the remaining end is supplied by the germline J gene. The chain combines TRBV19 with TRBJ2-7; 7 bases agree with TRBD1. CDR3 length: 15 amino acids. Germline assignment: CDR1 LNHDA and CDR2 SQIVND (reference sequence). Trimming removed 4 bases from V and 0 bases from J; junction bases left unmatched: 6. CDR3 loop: CASSNRGSLSYEQYF. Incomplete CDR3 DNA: TGTGCCAGTAGTAACAGGGGATCCCTCTCCTACGAG.

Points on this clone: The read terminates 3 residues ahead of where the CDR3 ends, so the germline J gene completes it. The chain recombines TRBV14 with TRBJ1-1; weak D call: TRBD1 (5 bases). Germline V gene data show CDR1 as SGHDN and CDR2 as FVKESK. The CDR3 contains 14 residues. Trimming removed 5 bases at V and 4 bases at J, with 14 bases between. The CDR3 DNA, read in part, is TGTGCCAGCAGCTCCTACAGGAAATCCACTGAA. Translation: CASSSYRKSTE. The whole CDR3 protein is CASSSYRKSTEAFF.

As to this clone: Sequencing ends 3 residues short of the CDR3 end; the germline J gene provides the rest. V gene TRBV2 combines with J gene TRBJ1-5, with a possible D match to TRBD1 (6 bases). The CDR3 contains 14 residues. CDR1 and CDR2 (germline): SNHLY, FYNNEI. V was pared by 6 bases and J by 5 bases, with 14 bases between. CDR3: CASSQQGKYQPQHF. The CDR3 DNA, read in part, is TGTGCCAGCAGCCAACAGGGAAAATATCAGCCC.

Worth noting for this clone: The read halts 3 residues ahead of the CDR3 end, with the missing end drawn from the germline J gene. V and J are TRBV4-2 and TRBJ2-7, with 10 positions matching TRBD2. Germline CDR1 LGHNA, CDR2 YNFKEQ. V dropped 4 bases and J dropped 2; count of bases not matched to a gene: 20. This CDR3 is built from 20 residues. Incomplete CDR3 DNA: TGTGCCAGCAGCCTCAGCCCAGGGGCTGTTAGCGGGGGGTTGACCTACGAG. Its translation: CASSLSPGAVSGGLTYE. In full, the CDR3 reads CASSLSPGAVSGGLTYEQYF.

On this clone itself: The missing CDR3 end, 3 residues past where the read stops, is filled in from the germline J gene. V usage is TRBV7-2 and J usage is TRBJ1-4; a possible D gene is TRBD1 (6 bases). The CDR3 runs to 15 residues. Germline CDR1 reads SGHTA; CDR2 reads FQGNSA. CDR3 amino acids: CASSLGTGPGSPLFF. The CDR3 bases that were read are TGTGCCAGCAGCTTAGGAACAGGGCCGGGATCACCA.

The covered CDR3 bases are TGTGCCAGCAGCCACGGACAGGGGGCGGCTGATACG. It specifies CASSHGQGAADT. The entire CDR3 sequence reads CASSHGQGAADTQYF. The rearrangement uses TRBV13 and TRBJ2-3; 11 nucleotides align to TRBD1. Coverage ceases 3 residues before the CDR3 finishes, and the germline J gene fills in the end. Germline trimming cut 5 bases from V and 6 bases from J; bases unmatched to any gene: 7. Germline V gene lookup returns CDR1 PRHDT and CDR2 FYEKMQ (reference sequence). This CDR3 has 15 amino acids.

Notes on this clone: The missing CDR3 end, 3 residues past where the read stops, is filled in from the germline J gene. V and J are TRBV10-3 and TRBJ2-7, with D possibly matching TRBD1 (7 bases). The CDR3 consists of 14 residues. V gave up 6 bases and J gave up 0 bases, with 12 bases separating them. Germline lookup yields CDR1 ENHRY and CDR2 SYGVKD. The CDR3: CAIRRDSLSYEQYF. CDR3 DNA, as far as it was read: TGTGCCATCAGGCGGGACAGCCTCTCCTACGAG.

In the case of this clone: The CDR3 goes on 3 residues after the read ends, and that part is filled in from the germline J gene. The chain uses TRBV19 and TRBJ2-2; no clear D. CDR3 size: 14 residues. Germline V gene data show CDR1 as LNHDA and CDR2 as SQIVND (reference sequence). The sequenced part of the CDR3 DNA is TGTGCCAGTACTTGGAAAGTAACTAATGAAAAG. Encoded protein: CASTWKVTNEK. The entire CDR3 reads CASTWKVTNEKLFF.

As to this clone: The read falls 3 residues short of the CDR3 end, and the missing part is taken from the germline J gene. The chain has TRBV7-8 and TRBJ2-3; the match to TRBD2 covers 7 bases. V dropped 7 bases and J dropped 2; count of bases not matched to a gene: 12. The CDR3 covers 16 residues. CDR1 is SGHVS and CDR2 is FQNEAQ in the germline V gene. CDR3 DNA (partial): TGTGCCAGCACCCCAGCGCGGGGGAGACTCACAGATACG. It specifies CASTPARGRLTDT. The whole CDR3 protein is CASTPARGRLTDTQYF.

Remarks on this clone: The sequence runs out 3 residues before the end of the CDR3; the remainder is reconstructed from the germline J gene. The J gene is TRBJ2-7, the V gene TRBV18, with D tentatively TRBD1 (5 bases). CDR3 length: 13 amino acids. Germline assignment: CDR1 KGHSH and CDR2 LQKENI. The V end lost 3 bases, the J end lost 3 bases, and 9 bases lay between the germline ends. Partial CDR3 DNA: TGTGCCAGCTCACCTGCGACAGACTACGAG. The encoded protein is CASSPATDYE. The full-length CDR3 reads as CASSPATDYEQYF. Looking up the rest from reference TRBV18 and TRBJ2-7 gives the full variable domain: NAGVMQNPRHLVRRRGQEARLRCSPMKGHSHVYWYRQLPEEGLKFMVYLQKENIIDESGMPKERFSAEFPKEGPSILRIQQVVRGDSAAYFCASSPATDYEQYFGPGTRLTVT.

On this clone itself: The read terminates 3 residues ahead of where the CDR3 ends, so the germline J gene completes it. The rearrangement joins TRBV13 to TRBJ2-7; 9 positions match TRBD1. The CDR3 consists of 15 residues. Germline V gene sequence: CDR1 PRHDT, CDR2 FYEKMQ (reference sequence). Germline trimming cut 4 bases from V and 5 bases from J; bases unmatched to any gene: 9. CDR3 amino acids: CASSSFGTGKNEQYF. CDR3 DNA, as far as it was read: TGTGCCAGCAGCTCCTTCGGGACAGGGAAAAACGAG.

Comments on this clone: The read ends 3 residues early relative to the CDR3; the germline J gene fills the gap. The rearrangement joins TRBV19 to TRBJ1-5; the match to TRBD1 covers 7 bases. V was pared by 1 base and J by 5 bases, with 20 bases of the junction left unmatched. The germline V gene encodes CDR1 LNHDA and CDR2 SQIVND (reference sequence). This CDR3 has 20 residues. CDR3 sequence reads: CASSIVPGQGGGLSDQPQHF. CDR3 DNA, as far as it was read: TGTGCCAGTAGTATAGTTCCAGGGCAGGGGGGCGGTTTGAGCGATCAGCCC.